These 14 T cell receptor beta chains originate from one sample sequenced in a study of blood T cell repertoires in COVID-19. The table came from immunoSEQ multiplex PCR; TCRdb's copy has only in-frame clones and leaves some out. This table has 90,000 to 120,000 clones, around 83% appearing once. The sample comprised peripheral blood. The receptors come from a man aged 70-80 years with acute or convalescent COVID-19.

This sequence joins TRBV3-1 (or the pseudogene TRBV3-2) and TRBJ2-7; 9 nucleotides line up with TRBD1. Germline CDR1 and CDR2: LGHDT and YNNKEL (reference sequence). The V gene end was trimmed by 3 bases and the J gene end by 4 bases; junction bases not matched to a gene: 7. The CDR3 covers 15 residues. The CDR3 bases are TGTGCCAGCAGCCAGGAGGCGACAGGGGGATACGAGCAGTACTTC. Amino acid sequence: CASSQEATGGYEQYF.

The CDR3 loop reads CASSSEGVGTEAFF. CDR3 bases: TGTGCCAGCAGCTCTGAGGGAGTTGGGACTGAAGCTTTCTTT. The chain couples TRBV2 to TRBJ1-1; D is unresolved. V was cut by 6 bases and J by 5 bases, with 16 bases left in between. The V gene's germline CDR1 is SNHLY and CDR2 FYNNEI. CDR3 length: 14 amino acids.

The J gene is TRBJ1-6, the V gene TRBV10-3; D is uncertain. Between the trimmed V and J ends, which lost 10 bases and 5 bases, there was a span of 18 bases. The germline CDR1 and CDR2 sequences are ENHRY and SYGVKD. The CDR3 is made up of 15 amino acids. The CDR3 here is CATAPGVVNNSPLHF. CDR3 coding DNA: TGTGCCACCGCTCCCGGGGTGGTGAATAATTCACCCCTCCACTTT.

CDR3 amino acids: CASSAGPGDTQYF. The CDR3 region has the DNA TGCGCCAGCAGCGCTGGTCCCGGGGATACGCAGTATTTT. The V gene is TRBV5-1, the J gene TRBJ2-3, with D uncertain. Germline V gene sequence: CDR1 SGHRS, CDR2 YFSETQ. V lost 4 bases to trimming and J lost 6 bases, with 12 bases between them. This CDR3 comprises 13 residues. The entire variable domain, with the rest obtained from reference TRBV5-1 and TRBJ2-3, is as follows: KAGVTQTPRYLIKTRGQQVTLSCSPISGHRSVSWYQQTPGQGLQFLFEYFSETQRNKGNFPGRFSGRQFSNSRSEMNVSTLELGDSALYLCASSAGPGDTQYFGPGTRLTVL.

The chain links TRBV12-3 or TRBV12-4 to TRBJ1-6; D ambiguous. CDR3 size: 11 residues. The V end lost 4 bases, the J end lost 7 bases, and 2 bases lay between the germline ends. CDR3 nucleotide sequence: TGTGCCAGCAGTTCAAATTCACCCCTCCACTTT. Its translation is CASSSNSPLHF.

The CDR3 nucleotides are TGCAGCGCAGGGGACAGGGAGCAGCAGTACTTC. Protein product: CSAGDREQQYF. The V and J genes are TRBV29-1 and TRBJ2-7; the match to TRBD1 covers 9 bases. CDR1 and CDR2 from the germline V gene are SQVTM and ANQGSEA. V was pared by 7 bases and J by 8 bases, with 6 bases of the junction left unmatched. There are 11 residues in the CDR3.

V usage is TRBV10-1 and J usage is TRBJ2-2; a possible D gene is TRBD1 (7 bases). The germline V gene encodes CDR1 WNHNN and CDR2 SYGVQD (reference sequence). V was trimmed by 3 bases and J by 9 bases, leaving 11 bases between them. The CDR3 totals 13 residues. CDR3 in amino acids: CASSDGGGRELFF. The CDR3, as DNA: TGCGCCAGCAGTGATGGAGGGGGCCGGGAGCTGTTTTTT.

The genes are TRBV4-1 and TRBJ2-7; TRBD1 is a possible D gene (5 bases). V was trimmed by 1 base and J by 2 bases, leaving 15 bases between them. Germline lookup yields CDR1 MGHRA and CDR2 YSYEKL. This CDR3 region has 16 residues. The CDR3 region has the DNA TGCGCCAGCAGCCAAGGGGAAGGGGCGCCGACCTACGAGCAGTACTTC. The encoded protein is CASSQGEGAPTYEQYF.

This rearrangement joins TRBV6-5 to TRBJ1-5; D is possibly TRBD1 (5 bases). Trimming took off 4 bases at V and 2 bases at J, with 15 bases between the two ends. Germline CDR1 and CDR2: MNHEY and SVGAGI. CDR3 length: 16 residues. DNA of the CDR3: TGTGCCAGCAGTTGGGAAATCGCGGGGGGCAATCAGCCCCAGCATTTT. As protein: CASSWEIAGGNQPQHF.

This sequence joins TRBV13 and TRBJ1-1; D possibly corresponds to TRBD1 (5 bases). Trimming left V 5 bases short and J 10 bases short, with 20 bases between. Germline lookup yields CDR1 PRHDT and CDR2 FYEKMQ (reference sequence). The CDR3 loop spans 14 amino acids. Here the CDR3 DNA reads TGTGCCAGCAGCCCAGAGACAGAGACCAGTGGAGCTTTCTTT. Its translation is CASSPETETSGAFF.

This chain connects TRBV7-2 to TRBJ2-7; 7 bases fit TRBD1. V was clipped by 0 bases and J by 0 bases; unmatched bases: 2. CDR3 length: 15 amino acids. Looked up from germline, CDR1 is SGHTA and CDR2 is FQGNSA. CDR3 in DNA: TGTGCCAGCAGCTTAGCGTCAGGGGGCTCCTACGAGCAGTACTTC. Translated: CASSLASGGSYEQYF.

The rearrangement links TRBV27 to TRBJ1-6; unclear D gene. The CDR3 extends over 14 amino acids. The germline gives CDR1 MNHEY, CDR2 SMNVEV (reference sequence). V dropped 2 bases and J dropped 5 bases, with 7 bases sitting between them. The CDR3 nucleotides are TGTGCCAGCAGTTTAAAAACAGATAATTCACCCCTCCACTTT. Amino acid sequence: CASSLKTDNSPLHF.

This chain links TRBV12-3 or TRBV12-4 with TRBJ1-2; possible D gene TRBD1, 6 bases. CDR3 length equals 13 residues. Trimming removed 3 bases at V and 7 bases at J, with 12 bases between. CDR3 residues: CASSFHRDGGYTF. The CDR3 DNA follows: TGTGCCAGCAGTTTCCACAGGGATGGTGGCTACACCTTC.

The chain employs TRBV27 and TRBJ2-1; 13 bases align to TRBD2. Germline CDR1 is MNHEY and CDR2 is SMNVEV (reference sequence). V shed 5 bases, J shed 4 bases, and the junction held 5 bases outside the gene matches. This CDR3 comprises 16 residues. In nucleotides, the CDR3 is TGTGCCAGCAGTCCGCAACTAGCGGGGGGGTACAATGAGCAGTTCTTC. Translation: CASSPQLAGGYNEQFF.